The entry below describes one T cell receptor beta chain. This record comes from a study of blood T cell repertoires in COVID-19. On the study more broadly: The origin of the acute and convalescent COVID-19 samples was the United States, Italy and Spain. PBMCs, B-cell-depleted T cells, or T cells provided the cDNA or gDNA that made up the material.

Germline CDR1 SGHTA, CDR2 FQGNSA. The CDR3 sequence is 18 residues long. V shed 2 bases, J shed 1 base, and the junction held 9 bases outside the gene matches. Original methodology: For nucleated cells, counts were estimated from reference gene primer amplification. Sequenced by immunoSEQ multiplex PCR; TCRdb stores in-frame clones only, minus some. The D gene and trimming were derived from the DNA, and the V and J assignments and clone size from that table. The data contain over 150,000 clones, roughly 82% of them singletons. The clonotype originates from a human donor in a cohort sampled during active COVID-19. The gene calls are TRBV7-2 and TRBJ2-2; 8 bases are shared with TRBD1. Sequenced: peripheral blood. This CDR3 is CASSLRGSGQENTGELFF. In nucleotides, the CDR3 is TGTGCCAGCAGCTTACGGGGGTCGGGACAGGAGAACACCGGGGAGCTGTTTTTT. The entire variable domain, with the rest obtained from reference TRBV7-2 and TRBJ2-2, is as follows: GAGVSQSPSNKVTEKGKDVELRCDPISGHTALYWYRQSLGQGLEFLIYFQGNSAPDKSGLPSDRFSAERTGGSVSTLTIQRTQQEDSAVYLCASSLRGSGQENTGELFFGEGSRLTVL.